The next 20 T cell receptor beta chains were all read from a single sample in a study of OX40 agonist ivuxolimab in advanced cancers. Clones were sequenced by immunoSEQ multiplex PCR, and TCRdb holds only the in-frame ones, with some missing. Of approximately 99,000 clones detected, 75% to 95% appear once; the ten largest clones hold roughly 0.66%. The material sequenced was CD4+ or CD8+ T cells sorted from blood, taken in a trial of the OX40 agonist ivuxolimab. These receptors all come from an adult with an advanced solid tumor such as melanoma, head and neck, liver or kidney cancer.

The CDR3 sequence: CASSLSRIGRGYTF. In DNA form, the CDR3 reads TGCGCCAGCAGCTTAAGCCGAATCGGTCGCGGCTACACCTTC. The chain is built from TRBV5-1 and TRBJ1-2; D is ambiguous. With 2 bases removed from V and 8 bases from J, the gap between germline ends came to 16 bases. This CDR3 has 14 residues. CDR1 SGHRS and CDR2 YFSETQ come from the germline V gene.

This chain links TRBV7-8 with TRBJ2-1, with 7 bases fitting TRBD2. The germline V gene has CDR1 SGHVS and CDR2 FQNEAQ. The CDR3 sequence is 18 residues long. V lost 7 bases and J lost 10; bases outside the gene matches: 25. This CDR3 is CASTDLGGTPHAKSEQFF. The CDR3 DNA sequence: TGTGCCAGCACCGACCTGGGGGGGACTCCCCACGCGAAGTCAGAGCAGTTCTTC.

This chain connects TRBV19 to TRBJ2-5, with TRBD1 identical over 7 bases. The CDR3 is made up of 15 amino acids. Germline CDR1 and CDR2: LNHDA and SQIVND (reference sequence). Losses at the gene ends were 3 bases for V and 4 bases for J; bases not matched to a gene: 8. CDR3 amino acids: CASSIREQGRETQYF. The CDR3 DNA follows: TGTGCCAGTAGTATCCGGGAACAGGGGAGAGAGACCCAGTACTTC.

The V call is TRBV19, the J call TRBJ1-5, with 8 bases matching TRBD1. The CDR3 runs to 17 residues. Germline CDR1 and CDR2: LNHDA and SQIVND (reference sequence). Losses at the gene ends were 2 bases for V and 4 bases for J; bases not matched to a gene: 10. The CDR3 bases are TGTGCCAGTAGTATATATTTGACAGGGGCCAAAAATCAGCCCCAGCATTTT. It encodes CASSIYLTGAKNQPQHF.

The CDR3 sequence: CASSLGLAGNTGELFF. In nucleotides, the CDR3 is TGTGCCAGCAGTTTGGGACTAGCGGGGAACACCGGGGAGCTGTTTTTT. The rearrangement joins TRBV28 to TRBJ2-2; 12 bases are shared with TRBD2. The CDR3 covers 16 residues. V was pared by 3 bases and J by 1 base, with 0 bases of the junction left unmatched. Germline lookup yields CDR1 MDHEN and CDR2 SYDVKM.

The chain is built from TRBV19 and TRBJ1-5; 10 bases agree with TRBD1. The CDR3 is 14 residues long. Trimming at V came to 5 bases and at J to 6 bases, leaving 4 bases not matched to a gene. From germline, CDR1 is LNHDA and CDR2 SQIVND (reference sequence). CDR3 amino acids: CASSGQGGSQPQHF. For the CDR3, the DNA is TGTGCCAGTAGTGGACAGGGGGGTAGTCAGCCCCAGCATTTT.

In regard to this clone: Other DNA sequences in this sample translate to the same CDR3. The chain carries TRBV9 and TRBJ1-6; D is possibly TRBD1 (6 bases). The ends were cut back, 0 bases at V and 5 bases at J, with 6 bases in the middle. This CDR3 is built from 14 residues. Germline CDR1 is SGDLS and CDR2 is YYNGEE. For the CDR3, the DNA is TGTGCCAGCAGCGTAGGGACAGATAATTCACCCCTCCACTTT. It encodes CASSVGTDNSPLHF.

A remark on this clone: Relative to the germline gene, one junction end is altered; a read error may explain this. Distinct nucleotide sequences in the sample also encode this CDR3. V and J are TRBV11-2 and TRBJ1-1; D is undetermined. The CDR3 extends over 13 amino acids. Germline lookup yields CDR1 SGHAT and CDR2 FQNNGV. The CDR3 sequence: CASSLGRNTEAFF. Here the CDR3 DNA reads TGTGCCAGCAGCTTAGGGAGGAACACTGAGGCTTTCTTT.

The gene calls are TRBV6-5 and TRBJ1-1; D call uncertain. Germline V CDR1 and CDR2: MNHEY, SVGAGI. This CDR3 region has 12 residues. V was cut by 0 bases and J by 6 bases, with 5 bases left in between. The CDR3 sequence: CASSYSQAEAFF. The DNA for the CDR3 is TGTGCCAGCAGTTACTCCCAGGCTGAAGCTTTCTTT.

This clone was seen just once. The gene calls are TRBV7-2 and TRBJ2-3; the D gene is possibly TRBD2 (5 bases). The germline V gene has CDR1 SGHTA and CDR2 FQGNSA. Trimming took 2 bases from V and 1 from J, leaving 10 bases between them. This CDR3 is built from 15 residues. CDR3 bases: TGTGCCAGCAGCTTACGGAGGTTTGGCACAGATACGCAGTATTTT. It encodes CASSLRRFGTDTQYF.

The V call is TRBV19, the J call TRBJ1-2, with D possibly matching TRBD1 (6 bases). With 1 base removed from V and 8 bases from J, the gap between germline ends came to 14 bases. The CDR3 is made up of 14 amino acids. The germline gives CDR1 LNHDA, CDR2 SQIVND (reference sequence). The CDR3, as DNA: TGTGCCAGTAGTATAGGTCTACAGGGCCGGGGCTACACCTTC. This encodes CASSIGLQGRGYTF. The full variable domain, rest sourced from reference TRBV19 and TRBJ1-2, is DGGITQSPKYLFRKEGQNVTLSCEQNLNHDAMYWYRQDPGQGLRLIYYSQIVNDFQKGDIAEGYSVSREKKESFPLTVTSAQKNPTAFYLCASSIGLQGRGYTFGSGTRLTVV.

As to this clone: Within the sample, other DNA sequences also encode this same CDR3. The chain is built from TRBV5-1 and TRBJ1-1; 9 bases agree with TRBD1. CDR1 and CDR2 from the germline V gene are SGHRS and YFSETQ. This CDR3 comprises 16 residues. Losses at the gene ends were 2 bases for V and 0 bases for J; bases not matched to a gene: 5. CDR3 sequence (DNA): TGCGCCAGCAGCTTAGGGGACAGGGTTATGAACACTGAAGCTTTCTTT. Its protein product is CASSLGDRVMNTEAFF.

Written as DNA, the CDR3 is TGTGCCAGTATGGGGACCGGCGGAAACACCATATATTTT. Translating gives CASMGTGGNTIYF. The chain joins TRBV19 to TRBJ1-3; D perhaps matches TRBD1 (5 bases). Per the germline V gene, CDR1 is LNHDA and CDR2 is SQIVND (reference sequence). This CDR3 contains 13 residues. V gave up 7 bases and J gave up 4 bases, with 11 bases separating them.

This chain joins TRBV11-1 and TRBJ2-3; 10 nucleotides align to TRBD1. The ends lost 6 bases at V and 3 bases at J; junction bases unmatched: 12. Germline CDR1 and CDR2: SGHAT and FQDESV (reference sequence). CDR3 length: 17 residues. The CDR3 reads CASSYPATGGATDTQYF. The CDR3 DNA reads TGTGCCAGCAGTTACCCCGCGACAGGGGGCGCAACAGATACGCAGTATTTT. The full variable domain, rest sourced from reference TRBV11-1 and TRBJ2-3, is EAEVAQSPRYKITEKSQAVAFWCDPISGHATLYWYRQILGQGPELLVQFQDESVVDDSQLPKDRFSAERLKGVDSTLKIQPAELGDSAMYLCASSYPATGGATDTQYFGPGTRLTVL.

The chain links TRBV29-1 to TRBJ2-7; D perhaps matches TRBD2 (5 bases). CDR1 and CDR2 (germline): SQVTM, ANQGSEA. Trimming took 3 bases from V and 6 from J, leaving 9 bases between them. The CDR3 spans 11 residues. The CDR3 coding sequence is TGCAGCGTTGATATAGGGAGCGAGCAGTACTTC. Encoded protein: CSVDIGSEQYF.

In this sample, this clone turned up a few times. This chain joins TRBV19 and TRBJ2-3; 11 bases match TRBD2. CDR3 length equals 16 residues. V shed 6 bases and J 1 base; nucleotides not matched to a gene: 6. Per germline, CDR1 LNHDA and CDR2 SQIVND (reference sequence). CDR3 nucleotides: TGTGCCAGTAGCCTACTAGCGGGAGTGGGCACAGATACGCAGTATTTT. The encoded protein is CASSLLAGVGTDTQYF.

The chain uses TRBV5-4 and TRBJ1-2; the D is unclear. The CDR3 runs to 13 residues. V shed 4 bases and J shed 4 bases, with 11 bases lying between them. Germline V gene sequence: CDR1 SGHNT, CDR2 YYREEE (reference sequence). This CDR3 reads CASSLYGSYGYTF. In DNA form, the CDR3 reads TGTGCCAGCAGCCTGTACGGATCCTATGGCTACACCTTC.

This clone came up once. The CDR3 spells CASSFLGQVNEKLFF. CDR3 DNA sequence: TGTGCCAGCAGCTTCTTGGGACAGGTTAATGAAAAACTGTTTTTT. The chain joins TRBV5-8 to TRBJ1-4, with 8 bases lining up with TRBD1. The V gene's germline CDR1 is SGHTS and CDR2 YDEGEE. This CDR3 comprises 15 residues. J lost 4 bases, V lost 2 bases, and 4 bases had no gene match.

The rearrangement links TRBV19 to TRBJ2-7; D not resolved. V was pared by 8 bases and J by 1 base, with 6 bases between. CDR1 and CDR2 (germline): LNHDA, SQIVND (reference sequence). CDR3 length equals 11 residues. In DNA form, the CDR3 reads TGTGCCAGTGATACTTCCTACGAGCAGTACTTC. This sequence encodes CASDTSYEQYF. The variable domain in full, completed from reference TRBV19 and TRBJ2-7, reads DGGITQSPKYLFRKEGQNVTLSCEQNLNHDAMYWYRQDPGQGLRLIYYSQIVNDFQKGDIAEGYSVSREKKESFPLTVTSAQKNPTAFYLCASDTSYEQYFGPGTRLTVT.

The chain couples TRBV14 to TRBJ2-3, with 7 positions matching TRBD2. Germline V gene sequence: CDR1 SGHDN, CDR2 FVKESK. J lost 8 bases, V lost 1 base, and 6 bases had no gene match. The CDR3 is made up of 14 amino acids. CDR3 DNA: TGTGCCAGCAGCCAAGGGCTAGCGGCCGGTACGCAGTATTTT. Protein product: CASSQGLAAGTQYF.